The present T cell receptor beta chain was sequenced within a study of blood T cell repertoires in COVID-19. Study in general: T cells, B-cell-depleted T cells, or PBMCs supplied cDNA or gDNA.

Germline V gene data show CDR1 as SGHDT and CDR2 as YYEEEE. The V and J ends lost 4 bases and 6 bases respectively, with 14 bases between them. The CDR3 extends over 14 amino acids. The authors' processing: Nucleated cell number was recorded as an estimate derived from reference gene primer amplification. Measured with immunoSEQ multiplex PCR; TCRdb has only the in-frame clones, and not every one. V, J and clone size were drawn from that table, and D and trimming were deduced from the DNA. The sample shows roughly 100,000 clones, nearly 90% of them seen only once. The receptor comes from a middle-aged man with active COVID-19. Sequencing used peripheral blood. The rearrangement joins TRBV5-6 to TRBJ2-4; a possible D gene is TRBD1 (6 bases). Here the CDR3 reads CASSPTGLGNIQYF. The CDR3 DNA is TGTGCCAGCAGCCCCACAGGGTTAGGAAACATTCAGTACTTC.